The 14 T cell receptor beta chains in this list originate from one sample, sequenced in a study of cytomegalovirus exposure and HLA in healthy donors. The PCR made use of 60 Vbeta and 13 Jbeta primers. TCRdb's table, derived via immunoSEQ multiplex PCR, lists solely in-frame clones and lacks some. The profile shows around 96,000 clones, 75% to 85% of them singletons. Specimen: PBMCs. The receptors were gathered from a man aged 18-30 years in good health and CMV-seronegative.

The chain employs TRBV9 and TRBJ2-5, with D perhaps matching TRBD2 (6 bases). The CDR3 sequence is 15 residues long. The germline CDR1 and CDR2 sequences are SGDLS and YYNGEE. V lost 4 bases to trimming and J lost 5 bases, with 18 bases between them. The CDR3, as DNA: TGTGCCAGCAGCACCAAGGGCGCGGGGCAGGAGACCCAGTACTTC. This gives the protein CASSTKGAGQETQYF.

V and J are TRBV9 and TRBJ2-3, with D possibly matching TRBD2 (7 bases). CDR3 size: 15 residues. Per the germline V gene, CDR1 is SGDLS and CDR2 is YYNGEE. Trimming stripped 3 bases from V and 5 bases from J, with 16 bases between. CDR3 DNA: TGTGCCAGCAGCGCCCGGGGGGCAGGGTTAGATACGCAGTATTTT. This encodes CASSARGAGLDTQYF.

The chain employs TRBV6-5 and TRBJ2-7, with 10 bases that match TRBD1. V lost 2 bases to trimming and J lost 3 bases; unmatched junction nucleotides: 7. This CDR3 region has 16 residues. Germline CDR1 reads MNHEY; CDR2 reads SVGAGI. The CDR3 loop reads CASSYVRGQGFYEQYF. The CDR3 DNA is TGTGCCAGCAGTTACGTTCGGGGACAGGGGTTCTACGAGCAGTACTTC.

The rearrangement joins TRBV15 to TRBJ1-1; D is undetermined. Germline V lookup: CDR1 LNHNV, CDR2 YYDKDF (reference sequence). The V gene lost 7 bases and the J gene lost 0 bases, with 9 bases spanning the gap. The CDR3 has 13 residues. In DNA, the CDR3 is TGTGCCACCACTCGAGGAATGAACACTGAAGCTTTCTTT. This sequence encodes CATTRGMNTEAFF.

This clone was detected a few times. The chain combines TRBV30 with TRBJ1-5; D remains ambiguous. Trimming cost V 3 bases and J 6 bases, with 9 bases left between them. This CDR3 is built from 12 residues. CDR1 is GTSNPN, CDR2 SVGIG, per germline (reference sequence). CDR3: CAWSLPSQPQHF. CDR3 bases: TGTGCCTGGAGCCTACCTAGTCAGCCCCAGCATTTT.

The chain couples TRBV9 to TRBJ2-1, with a weak D call TRBD2 (6 bases). The germline V gene has CDR1 SGDLS and CDR2 YYNGEE. The CDR3 sequence is 13 residues long. V was pared by 5 bases and J by 6 bases, with 12 bases between. The CDR3 DNA follows: TGTGCCAGCAGTAGGGGAGGCGGCAATGAGCAGTTCTTC. It specifies CASSRGGGNEQFF.

This clone turned up a few times. The gene calls are TRBV5-1 and TRBJ2-5, with 9 bases identical to TRBD1. V dropped 4 bases and J dropped 4; count of bases not matched to a gene: 5. This CDR3 has 14 residues. Germline CDR1 and CDR2: SGHRS and YFSETQ. The CDR3 protein is CASSTGTGTETQYF. The CDR3 DNA sequence: TGCGCCAGCAGCACCGGGACAGGGACAGAGACCCAGTACTTC.

This clone was seen a few times. J is TRBJ2-7 and V is TRBV27, with 7 bases that match TRBD1. This CDR3 spans 15 amino acids. V was clipped by 4 bases and J by 3 bases; unmatched bases: 9. CDR1 and CDR2 from the germline V gene are MNHEY and SMNVEV (reference sequence). The CDR3, as DNA: TGTGCCAGCAGTTCCCTAAGGACAGGACTCTACGAGCAGTACTTC. It encodes CASSSLRTGLYEQYF.

The chain carries TRBV20-1 and TRBJ1-6, with D uncertain. The CDR3 length is 10 residues. The germline gives CDR1 DFQATT, CDR2 SNEGSKA (reference sequence). V gave up 6 bases and J gave up 14 bases, with 11 bases separating them. For the CDR3, the DNA is TGCAGTGCAGGCCCCGGAGCCCTCCACTTT. Translated: CSAGPGALHF.

The rearrangement joins TRBV27 to TRBJ2-1; no clear D gene. Trimming cost V 4 bases and J 6 bases, with 25 bases left between them. CDR3 length equals 18 residues. CDR1 is MNHEY, CDR2 SMNVEV, per germline (reference sequence). CDR3 amino acids: CASSSRLHMSGRVNEQFF. CDR3 coding DNA: TGTGCCAGCAGTTCACGCCTTCACATGTCGGGTCGGGTCAATGAGCAGTTCTTC.

This sequence joins TRBV6-1 and TRBJ1-5; a possible D gene is TRBD1 (5 bases). CDR3 length: 13 residues. From germline, CDR1 is MNHNS and CDR2 SASEGT. With 5 bases removed from V and 4 bases from J, the gap between germline ends came to 9 bases. The CDR3 coding sequence is TGTGCCAGCAGTCTGGACACTAATCAGCCCCAGCATTTT. Protein sequence: CASSLDTNQPQHF.

In its sample, this clone was seen once. J is TRBJ1-2 and V is TRBV29-1; possible D gene TRBD1, 5 bases. The CDR3 is 11 amino acids. V dropped 2 bases and J dropped 8 bases, with 9 bases sitting between them. Germline CDR1 reads SQVTM; CDR2 reads ANQGSEA. CDR3 sequence: CSVELEGGYTF. DNA for the CDR3: TGCAGCGTTGAATTGGAGGGGGGCTACACCTTC.

V gene TRBV5-1 combines with J gene TRBJ2-2; 8 bases are shared with TRBD1. Trimming removed 0 bases from V and 7 bases from J; junction bases left unmatched: 11. The CDR3 runs to 17 residues. Germline V gene lookup returns CDR1 SGHRS and CDR2 YFSETQ. CDR3 amino acids: CASSLGVDRGTGGELFF. Here the CDR3 DNA reads TGCGCCAGCAGCTTGGGGGTCGACAGGGGAACGGGCGGGGAGCTGTTTTTT.

This clone turned up a few times. The CDR3 sequence is CASSLVGGAETQYF. Written as DNA, the CDR3 is TGTGCCAGCAGCTTAGTAGGGGGCGCAGAGACCCAGTACTTC. The chain recombines TRBV7-9 with TRBJ2-5, with 7 bases lining up with TRBD1. Germline assignment: CDR1 SEHNR and CDR2 FQNEAQ (reference sequence). This CDR3 has 14 amino acids. The J segment lost 4 bases and the V segment lost 1 base, leaving 3 bases of the junction unmatched.